The next 6 T cell receptor beta chains were all read from a single sample in a study of cytomegalovirus exposure and HLA in healthy donors (dated 2017 in TCRdb). The library was produced with the immunoSEQ multiplex PCR assay. For the multiplex PCR, a mixture combining 60 forward primers for TCR Vbeta segments and 13 reverse primers for TCR Jbeta segments was used. Imported from immuneACCESS, the table was reduced by TCRdb to in-frame sequences with V and J called. These copies leave out some clones; in studies compared against another copy, an unresolved V gene accounts for under half, and the cause of the remainder is not known. The sample table lists just under 95,000 clones, 80% to 90% of them with a count of one. The top ten constitute around 5.2% of the sample. Sequenced material: PBMCs. These receptors all stem from a young woman in good health and CMV-seropositive.

CDR3 region: CASSRELRDRGGYTF. The DNA for the CDR3 is TGTGCCAGCAGCCGAGAACTCCGGGACAGGGGCGGCTACACCTTC. The chain carries TRBV14 and TRBJ1-2, with 10 positions matching TRBD1. Germline V lookup: CDR1 SGHDN, CDR2 FVKESK. With V trimmed by 4 bases and J by 8 bases, 10 bases remained unmatched. This CDR3 comprises 15 residues.

This chain uses TRBV29-1 with TRBJ2-7, with TRBD2 identical over 8 bases. The CDR3 length is 15 residues. The germline CDR1 and CDR2 sequences are SQVTM and ANQGSEA. V was clipped by 3 bases and J by 2 bases; unmatched bases: 9. The CDR3 nucleotides are TGCAGCGTTGAGAGAGGCGGGGGGTATACCTACGAGCAGTACTTC. Its translation is CSVERGGGYTYEQYF.

The chain recombines TRBV9 with TRBJ1-1; D is perhaps TRBD1 (6 bases). The length of the CDR3 is 15 residues. V was trimmed by 5 bases and J by 0 bases, leaving 14 bases between them. Germline CDR1 is SGDLS and CDR2 is YYNGEE. The CDR3 is CASSGGAGMNTEAFF. Here the CDR3 DNA reads TGTGCCAGCAGTGGGGGGGCAGGGATGAACACTGAAGCTTTCTTT.

The V and J genes are TRBV7-3 and TRBJ2-2; D is possibly TRBD2 (5 bases). Germline CDR1 SGHTA, CDR2 FQGTGA. The CDR3 extends over 13 amino acids. V dropped 7 bases and J dropped 6 bases, with 12 bases sitting between them. CDR3: CASTNGEPGELFF. In DNA form, the CDR3 reads TGTGCCAGCACCAACGGGGAACCCGGGGAGCTGTTTTTT.

The chain recombines TRBV28 with TRBJ2-3, with a tentative D call TRBD1 (5 bases). This CDR3 contains 12 residues. Trimming cost V 3 bases and J 6 bases, with 7 bases left between them. Per the germline V gene, CDR1 is MDHEN and CDR2 is SYDVKM. The CDR3 here is CASSFPGDTQYF. Here the CDR3 DNA reads TGTGCCAGCAGTTTTCCAGGGGATACGCAGTATTTT.

The chain joins TRBV19 to TRBJ2-4; 8 bases are a match to TRBD1. The junction had 5 bases not matched to a gene; V was cut back by 3 bases and J by 1 base. Per the germline V gene, CDR1 is LNHDA and CDR2 is SQIVND (reference sequence). The CDR3 spans 16 residues. The DNA for the CDR3 is TGTGCCAGTAGTATTGGGCGACAGGGGGCCAAAAACATTCAGTACTTC. Protein: CASSIGRQGAKNIQYF.